The sequence of this T cell receptor (beta chain) was determined in a study of blood T cell repertoires in COVID-19 (TCRdb year 2020). In the study overall: The collaborator samples originated in the United States, Italy and Spain and spanned the acute and convalescent phases of COVID-19. The prospective study material was composed of cDNA or gDNA derived from T cells, B-cell-depleted T cells, or PBMCs. Subjects who had been exposed to COVID-19, were actively infected with it, or had recovered from it provided the deeply sampled blood TCRbeta repertoires that made up the dataset. The repertoires were released in a freely available public database intended as a resource for research on the immune response to SARS-CoV-2. The samples were drawn from the first 160 participants of the ongoing ImmuneRACE study and from about 1,200 subjects provided by 6 global collaborators. Nearly every sample came with metadata listing a de-identified subject ID, COVID-19 status, age in years and sex. Where available, HLA class I and class II types were obtained from metadata supplied by the sample provider rather than from assay-based typing.

Collaborating institutions collected whole blood in K2EDTA tubes following their own protocols. For TCRbeta analysis, collaborators shipped samples as frozen whole blood, isolated PBMCs, or DNA extracted from either of those sample types. The CDR3 contains 17 residues, cysteine and phenylalanine counted. Of all the DNA, just the CDR3 is kept, 51 bases in frame from base 1. V and J lose 0 bases and 1 base, and a span of 13 bases separates them. The germline V gene sets CDR1 to MNHEY and CDR2 to SVGEGT. As concerns this clone: It lacks a known antigen. The sample holds no much larger clone one base away, and base qualities are not on file.

The study at large found these results: The quantity of clinical and demographic metadata differed by source and by participant and was supplied without curation.

TCRbeta CDR3 regions were amplified from genomic DNA using the immunoSEQ Assay, a bias-controlled multiplex PCR. As for the authors' bioinformatics: The number of nucleated cells in each sample was estimated from the amplification of reference gene primers within the assay. To quantify the absolute abundance of each unique TCRbeta CDR3 rearrangement, sequence reads were collapsed and filtered. For each sample, productive Simpson clonality was calculated as the square root of Simpson's diversity index across productive rearrangements. Sourced from immuneACCESS, this table was stored by TCRdb with only in-frame sequences that have V and J called. A share of the clones is absent; for the studies checked, an unresolved V gene accounts for under half, and the remainder has no known explanation. The V and J calls and clone size were taken over from that table, and D and trimming were inferred from the DNA. The sample profile shows 200,000 to 250,000 clones; roughly 82% of them were found once. The ten largest account for over 9% of the sample.

The chain is assembled from TRBV6-2 or TRBV6-3 and TRBJ1-5; the D gene is perhaps TRBD1, from 6 matching bases. Specimen: peripheral blood. The TCR originated in a man of 80 years or more with acute or convalescent COVID-19. CDR3 region: CASSYSTTGLSNQPQHF. The sequenced DNA is TGTGCCAGCAGTTACTCTACTACAGGGTTAAGCAATCAGCCCCAGCATTTT.